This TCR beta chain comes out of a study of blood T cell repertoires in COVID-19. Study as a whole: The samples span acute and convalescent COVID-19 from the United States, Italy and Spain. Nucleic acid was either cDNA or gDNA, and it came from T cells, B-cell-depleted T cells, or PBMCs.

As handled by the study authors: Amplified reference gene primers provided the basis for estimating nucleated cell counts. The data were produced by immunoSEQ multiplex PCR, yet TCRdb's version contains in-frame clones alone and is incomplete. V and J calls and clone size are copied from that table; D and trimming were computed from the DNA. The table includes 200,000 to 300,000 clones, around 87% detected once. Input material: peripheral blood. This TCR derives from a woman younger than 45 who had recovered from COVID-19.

The CDR3 bases are TGTGCCAGCAGTTACACCCGGGGGGCCTATGGCTACACCTTC. Protein: CASSYTRGAYGYTF. The rearrangement joins TRBV6-6 to TRBJ1-2; TRBD1 is a possible D gene (6 bases). The germline V gene has CDR1 MNHNY and CDR2 SVGAGI (reference sequence). Trimming took 2 bases from V and 4 from J, leaving 11 bases between them. The CDR3 covers 14 residues.